There are many counts of the clone carrying this TCR beta chain. Its antigen is unknown. The data originate from a study of T-cell reconstitution after alpha-beta-depleted transplantation in children. Notes on the study in general: Roughly two months post-transplant, alpha-beta T cells reportedly originated from several hundred graft clones that had expanded. T cells produced anew were the main source of T-cell counts and diversity one year after transplant.

The germline V gene encodes CDR1 DFQATT and CDR2 SNEGSKA (reference sequence). The CDR3 consists of 13 residues. Trimming took 5 bases from V and 4 from J, leaving 13 bases between them. TCRbeta library preparation incorporated unique molecular identifiers. TCRdb analysed the PCR reads with MiXCR anew, one entry per CDR3 protein. The profile shows hundreds of thousands of distinct CDR3 sequences, 13% of them singletons. Sequenced material: PBMCs, mostly from graft donor cells, taken 360 days after TCRalphabeta/CD19-depleted stem cell transplant. The chain employs TRBV20-1 and TRBJ2-3, with D perhaps matching TRBD1 (6 bases). The source of this sequence is a male patient younger than 18 who had a stem cell transplant for acute myeloid leukemia, so the T cells may come from the graft donor. DNA for the CDR3: TGCAGTGCTTTAACAGGGTGGGCAGATACGCAGTATTTT. Encoded protein: CSALTGWADTQYF.